This T cell receptor beta chain came from a study of identifying expanded T cells in peripheral blood. The V gene's germline CDR1 is MNHNS and CDR2 SASEGT. Trimming removed 7 bases from V and 6 bases from J, with 13 bases in between. The CDR3 spans 12 residues. Findings and caveats of the study: About 1.2 clones differed between technical replicates, versus approximately 17 and 20 over time. Across healthy donors, higher total template counts meant significantly greater approximately 2-week count variance.

The data were produced by immunoSEQ multiplex PCR, yet TCRdb's version contains in-frame clones alone and is incomplete. This sample has about 84,000 clones, with 70% to 90% found just once. To note about this clone: Its antigen is unidentified.

No infections or other immune events were documented during collection. The sequence came from a person aged 18 to 69 in good health. The J gene is TRBJ2-7, the V gene TRBV6-1; TRBD1 or TRBD2 may be the D gene (5 bases each). Sequencing was performed on blood. The CDR3 protein is CASMDVGVEQYF. The CDR3 bases are TGTGCCAGCATGGACGTGGGGGTCGAGCAGTACTTC.